The 30 T cell receptor beta chains reported below all come from one sample, sequenced in a study of control samples from healthy donors and cancer patients. Sequenced by immunoSEQ multiplex PCR; TCRdb stores in-frame clones only, minus some. The table lists 150,000 to 200,000 clones, around 96% of them singletons. Sequencing was performed on blood. Every receptor here comes from a woman aged 40 to 55 in good health.

In this sample, this clone turned up once. This chain uses TRBV6-2 or TRBV6-3 with TRBJ2-2; D is perhaps TRBD1 (6 bases). This CDR3 contains 15 residues. Germline loops: CDR1 MNHEY, CDR2 SVGEGT. V lost 4 bases and J lost 10, with 19 bases in between. The CDR3 loop reads CASSLTGTHREELFF. In DNA, the CDR3 is TGTGCCAGCAGTTTGACAGGCACGCACAGGGAGGAGCTGTTTTTT.

The chain uses TRBV12-5 and TRBJ1-2; D ambiguous. Trimming removed 0 bases at V and 4 bases at J, with 9 bases between. Per germline, CDR1 LGHNT and CDR2 FRNRAP. This CDR3 has 14 residues. The CDR3 nucleotides read TGTGCTAGTGGTTTGGTGTCGGGGTTCTATGGCTACACCTTC. This sequence encodes CASGLVSGFYGYTF.

The chain is built from TRBV12-3 or TRBV12-4 and TRBJ1-2; no firm D call. Trimming shortened V by 1 base and J by 7 bases, and 10 bases separated the two germline ends. There are 13 residues in the CDR3. The CDR3 sequence is CASSLGEIGGYTF. DNA for the CDR3: TGTGCCAGCAGTTTAGGGGAGATTGGTGGCTACACCTTC.

This chain links TRBV29-1 with TRBJ1-1, with D unclear. V dropped 5 bases and J dropped 6 bases, with 16 bases sitting between them. The CDR3 runs to 13 residues. Germline CDR1 is SQVTM and CDR2 is ANQGSEA. CDR3 residues: CSVFGVGRSEAFF. CDR3 nucleotides: TGCAGCGTTTTTGGTGTGGGTCGATCTGAAGCTTTCTTT.

The chain employs TRBV19 and TRBJ1-3; D is unclear. V lost 0 bases, J lost 2 bases, and 17 bases lay in between. The CDR3 consists of 18 residues. CDR1 is LNHDA and CDR2 is SQIVND in the germline V gene (reference sequence). CDR3 bases: TGTGCCAGTAGTATAGATCCGCTCCCCTGGCGGCCTGGAAACACCATATATTTT. Residues: CASSIDPLPWRPGNTIYF.

V is TRBV6-6 and J is TRBJ1-5, with D uncertain. Germline CDR1 reads MNHNY; CDR2 reads SVGAGI (reference sequence). The V and J ends lost 0 bases and 1 base respectively, with 7 bases between them. The CDR3 has 15 residues. CDR3 protein: CASSYSPGSNQPQHF. The CDR3 DNA is TGTGCCAGCAGTTACTCGCCAGGAAGCAATCAGCCCCAGCATTTT.

The V and J genes are TRBV3-1 (or the pseudogene TRBV3-2) and TRBJ2-2; 11 nucleotides line up with TRBD2. V lost 4 bases and J lost 1; bases outside the gene matches: 11. This CDR3 is built from 19 residues. From germline, CDR1 is LGHDT and CDR2 YNNKEL (reference sequence). The CDR3 DNA follows: TGTGCCAGCAGCCCCCTACTAGCGGGGGATTTTCTGAACACCGGGGAGCTGTTTTTT. This codes for CASSPLLAGDFLNTGELFF.

As to this clone: The sample has other DNA sequences that encode this CDR3 too. This rearrangement joins TRBV6-5 to TRBJ1-4; D ambiguous. Germline values: CDR1 MNHEY, CDR2 SVGAGI. V was cut by 4 bases and J by 8 bases, with 8 bases left in between. The CDR3 covers 12 residues. CDR3 sequence: CASSSGGEKLFF. The CDR3 nucleotides are TGTGCCAGCAGTTCCGGAGGAGAAAAACTGTTTTTT.

The rearrangement joins TRBV6-5 to TRBJ1-2, with D possibly TRBD1 on 5 matching bases. The germline V and J ends were trimmed by 5 bases and 4 bases, with 14 bases remaining between them. Per the germline V gene, CDR1 is MNHEY and CDR2 is SVGAGI. CDR3 size: 14 residues. CDR3 nucleotide sequence: TGTGCCAGCAGTCCAGCCAGGGCTATCTATGGCTACACCTTC. Translating gives CASSPARAIYGYTF.

This clone was seen once. CDR3 sequence reads: CASSWGLAPDSYEQYF. The CDR3 region has the DNA TGTGCCAGCAGCTGGGGACTAGCGCCAGACTCCTACGAGCAGTACTTC. The chain has TRBV5-6 and TRBJ2-7; TRBD2 matches at 10 bases. Germline V gene data show CDR1 as SGHDT and CDR2 as YYEEEE. V dropped 3 bases and J dropped 0; count of bases not matched to a gene: 6. The CDR3 spans 16 residues.

This CDR3 reads CASSAAVTYEQYF. Written as DNA, the CDR3 is TGTGCCAGTTCTGCAGCCGTAACCTACGAGCAGTACTTC. The chain carries TRBV18 and TRBJ2-7, with no clear D. Germline CDR1 and CDR2: KGHSH and LQKENI. With 9 bases removed from V and 2 bases from J, the gap between germline ends came to 14 bases. The CDR3 has 13 residues.

This sequence joins TRBV27 and TRBJ1-1, with D uncertain. Deletions cut 4 bases from V and 0 bases from J, with 18 bases between. Germline CDR1 MNHEY, CDR2 SMNVEV (reference sequence). The CDR3 is 17 amino acids. As DNA, the CDR3 is TGTGCCAGCAGTTCGATGTCCCCACCTTCTATGAACACTGAAGCTTTCTTT. It is translated as CASSSMSPPSMNTEAFF.

V and J are TRBV3-1 (or the pseudogene TRBV3-2) and TRBJ2-4, with unresolved D. This CDR3 has 15 residues. In germline, CDR1 is LGHDT, CDR2 YNNKEL (reference sequence). Deletions cut 4 bases from V and 0 bases from J, with 10 bases between. The CDR3 DNA follows: TGTGCCAGCAGCCCCCGTGGGGTAGCCAAAAACATTCAGTACTTC. This translates into CASSPRGVAKNIQYF.

J is TRBJ1-1 and V is TRBV15, with 8 bases that match TRBD1. The CDR3 has 15 residues. With V trimmed by 1 base and J by 3 bases, 4 bases remained unmatched. The germline V gene has CDR1 LNHNV and CDR2 YYDKDF (reference sequence). The CDR3 loop reads CATSRVSTGDTEAFF. The CDR3 nucleotides read TGTGCCACCAGCAGAGTATCGACAGGGGACACTGAAGCTTTCTTT. The full variable domain, with the rest looked up from reference TRBV15 and TRBJ1-1, is DAMVIQNPRYQVTQFGKPVTLSCSQTLNHNVMYWYQQKSSQAPKLLFHYYDKDFNNEADTPDNFQSRRPNTSFCFLDIRSPGLGDTAMYLCATSRVSTGDTEAFFGQGTRLTVV.

This chain links TRBV5-6 with TRBJ1-1, with a weak D call TRBD1 (5 bases). V lost 4 bases, J lost 4 bases, and 11 bases lay in between. The CDR3 runs to 13 residues. Germline V CDR1 and CDR2: SGHDT, YYEEEE. CDR3: CASSLLGGTEAFF. CDR3 DNA: TGTGCCAGCAGCCTACTGGGGGGCACTGAAGCTTTCTTT.

The rearrangement joins TRBV15 to TRBJ2-1, with TRBD2 matching over 11 bases. Trimming removed 5 bases from V and 8 bases from J; junction bases left unmatched: 8. Germline-derived CDR1 and CDR2 are LNHNV and YYDKDF (reference sequence). This CDR3 has 15 amino acids. The CDR3 loop reads CATSLSGGAVDEQFF. CDR3 nucleotides: TGTGCCACCAGCCTTAGCGGGGGGGCGGTGGATGAGCAGTTCTTC. The full variable domain, rest sourced from reference TRBV15 and TRBJ2-1, is DAMVIQNPRYQVTQFGKPVTLSCSQTLNHNVMYWYQQKSSQAPKLLFHYYDKDFNNEADTPDNFQSRRPNTSFCFLDIRSPGLGDTAMYLCATSLSGGAVDEQFFGPGTRLTVL.

The V and J genes are TRBV6-2 or TRBV6-3 and TRBJ1-6, with D possibly matching TRBD1 (5 bases). Germline CDR1 is MNHEY and CDR2 is SVGEGT. The CDR3 totals 15 residues. Trimming removed 3 bases from V and 9 bases from J, with 15 bases in between. CDR3 coding DNA: TGTGCCAGCAGTTATACCCGGGGCCTAAGTTCACCCCTCCACTTT. It is translated as CASSYTRGLSSPLHF.

The chain employs TRBV3-1 (or the pseudogene TRBV3-2) and TRBJ1-1; D gene unclear. The CDR3 loop spans 13 amino acids. Germline V gene lookup returns CDR1 LGHDT and CDR2 YNNKEL (reference sequence). V lost 1 base to trimming and J lost 6 bases, with 9 bases between them. The CDR3: CASSQVNGAEAFF. Written as DNA, the CDR3 is TGTGCCAGCAGCCAAGTTAATGGGGCTGAAGCTTTCTTT.

The chain is built from TRBV25-1 and TRBJ2-1; the match to TRBD2 covers 10 bases. The germline V gene encodes CDR1 MGHDK and CDR2 SYGVNS. J gave up 4 bases and V 3 bases, and 9 bases lay outside the gene matches. The CDR3 is 17 residues long. CDR3 sequence: CASSDRWSGLAYNEQFF. Here the CDR3 DNA reads TGTGCCAGCAGTGATCGATGGTCGGGACTAGCGTACAATGAGCAGTTCTTC.

With regard to this clone: The sample has other DNA sequences that encode this CDR3 too. This rearrangement joins TRBV24-1 to TRBJ2-3, with a tentative D call TRBD2 (6 bases). Germline CDR1 KGHDR, CDR2 SFDVKD. The length of the CDR3 is 15 residues. V lost 9 bases and J 3 bases, leaving 18 bases between the germline ends. CDR3 protein: CATGGSLGHTDTQYF. DNA for the CDR3: TGTGCCACCGGGGGGTCTTTAGGACATACAGATACGCAGTATTTT.

A single count supports this clone. The chain uses TRBV7-9 and TRBJ2-7, with 8 bases that match TRBD2. The junction had 7 bases not matched to a gene; V was cut back by 1 base and J by 2 bases. CDR1 and CDR2 (germline): SEHNR, FQNEAQ (reference sequence). The CDR3 loop spans 16 amino acids. The DNA of the CDR3 is TGTGCCAGCAGCTTAGTGGGACCGGGACTAGCCTACGAGCAGTACTTC. Translation gives CASSLVGPGLAYEQYF.

The V gene is TRBV2, the J gene TRBJ2-4; the D call may be TRBD1 or TRBD2 (6 bases each). The CDR3 is 15 residues long. Trimming pared 6 bases from V and 0 bases from J, leaving 12 bases between. CDR1 and CDR2 from the germline V gene are SNHLY and FYNNEI. The CDR3 loop is CASSDRGLAKNIQYF. The CDR3 DNA reads as TGTGCCAGCAGCGACCGGGGGCTAGCCAAAAACATTCAGTACTTC. The complete variable domain, with remaining parts taken from reference TRBV2 and TRBJ2-4, reads EPEVTQTPSHQVTQMGQEVILRCVPISNHLYFYWYRQILGQKVEFLVSFYNNEISEKSEIFDDQFSVERPDGSNFTLKIRSTKLEDSAMYFCASSDRGLAKNIQYFGAGTRLSVL.

The rearrangement links TRBV13 to TRBJ1-2; maybe TRBD1 (6 bases). The CDR3 has 14 residues. The V gene lost 5 bases and the J gene lost 2 bases, with 12 bases spanning the gap. Germline V gene lookup returns CDR1 PRHDT and CDR2 FYEKMQ (reference sequence). The CDR3 is CASSLRGTNYGYTF. The CDR3 DNA sequence: TGTGCCAGCAGCCTCCGGGGGACAAACTATGGCTACACCTTC.

The V gene is TRBV18, the J gene TRBJ1-4; D is undetermined. The CDR3 totals 14 residues. Germline V lookup: CDR1 KGHSH, CDR2 LQKENI. Trimming removed 2 bases at V and 4 bases at J, with 8 bases between. The CDR3 nucleotides read TGTGCCAGCTCACCAGGCCAGAGTAATGAAAAACTGTTTTTT. It specifies CASSPGQSNEKLFF. The full variable domain, in which reference TRBV18 and TRBJ1-4 provide the parts outside the CDR3, is NAGVMQNPRHLVRRRGQEARLRCSPMKGHSHVYWYRQLPEEGLKFMVYLQKENIIDESGMPKERFSAEFPKEGPSILRIQQVVRGDSAAYFCASSPGQSNEKLFFGSGTQLSVL.

In its sample, this clone was seen a few times. The chain joins TRBV11-2 to TRBJ1-2, with TRBD1 matching 8 bases. Germline V lookup: CDR1 SGHAT, CDR2 FQNNGV. The CDR3 contains 16 residues. V lost 1 base to trimming and J lost 7 bases; unmatched junction nucleotides: 11. The CDR3 region is CASSLGQGRLLGGYTF. As DNA, the CDR3 is TGTGCCAGCAGCTTAGGACAGGGGAGGCTACTAGGTGGCTACACCTTC.

The chain is built from TRBV10-3 and TRBJ1-5; D is uncertain. CDR1 and CDR2 (germline): ENHRY, SYGVKD. The CDR3 runs to 14 residues. The ends were cut back, 3 bases at V and 0 bases at J, with 6 bases in the middle. CDR3 nucleotides: TGTGCCATCAGTGATCGCCTTAGCAATCAGCCCCAGCATTTT. Protein product: CAISDRLSNQPQHF.

The genes are TRBV5-6 and TRBJ2-1; a possible D gene is TRBD1 (6 bases). CDR3 length: 14 amino acids. V was cut by 4 bases and J by 8 bases, with 16 bases left in between. CDR1 is SGHDT, CDR2 YYEEEE, per germline. The CDR3 here is CASSGRQGWDEQFF. The CDR3 DNA reads TGTGCCAGCAGCGGCCGGCAGGGGTGGGATGAGCAGTTCTTC. Supplemented by reference TRBV5-6 and TRBJ2-1, the full variable domain reads DAGVTQSPTHLIKTRGQQVTLRCSPKSGHDTVSWYQQALGQGPQFIFQYYEEEERQRGNFPDRFSGHQFPNYSSELNVNALLLGDSALYLCASSGRQGWDEQFFGPGTRLTVL.

The V gene is TRBV6-5, the J gene TRBJ1-1; D gene uncertain. Between the trimmed V and J ends, which lost 8 bases and 0 bases, there was a span of 13 bases. CDR1 and CDR2 from the germline V gene are MNHEY and SVGAGI. The CDR3 is made up of 14 amino acids. CDR3 in amino acids: CASGKESMNTEAFF. The CDR3 region has the DNA TGTGCCAGCGGGAAGGAGAGCATGAACACTGAAGCTTTCTTT.

The genes are TRBV9 and TRBJ1-1; D not resolved. With 4 bases removed from V and 8 bases from J, the gap between germline ends came to 18 bases. The CDR3 contains 14 residues. Germline V gives CDR1 SGDLS, CDR2 YYNGEE. The CDR3 loop is CASSTRTQPSEAFF. As DNA, the CDR3 is TGTGCCAGCAGCACCCGGACGCAGCCCTCAGAAGCTTTCTTT.

The CDR3 DNA follows: TGTGCCAGCAGCTTCGATCATAACTATGGCTACACCTTC. Its translation: CASSFDHNYGYTF. The chain uses TRBV11-2 and TRBJ1-2, with unresolved D. Germline V gene sequence: CDR1 SGHAT, CDR2 FQNNGV. V was pared by 3 bases and J by 1 base, with 6 bases between. This CDR3 is built from 13 residues.